Included here is one TCR beta chain sequence, with context. The antigen is not known. TCRdb keeps only in-frame clones here, not all; method: immunoSEQ multiplex PCR. The data hold 130,000 to 150,000 clones, with 92% observed a single time. The record originates from a study of T cell responses to AZD1222 COVID-19 vaccine. Whole-study findings and limits: Repertoires were obtained solely post-peak T cell response. Mapped onto spike, vaccine-associated CD4 TCRs spanned it and were dominant at 160-218 and 743-854. Spike-specific TCR breadth and depth rose after two AZD1222 doses.

The CDR3 runs to 16 residues. Germline-derived CDR1 and CDR2 are KGHDR and SFDVKD. Trimming removed 4 bases from V and 4 bases from J; junction bases left unmatched: 9. This receptor was obtained from an adult in good health. The chain combines TRBV24-1 with TRBJ2-7, with 10 nucleotides matching TRBD2. Specimen: peripheral blood, collected on day 0 of AZD1222 vaccination. The CDR3 reads CATSDDKRLAGYEQYF. The CDR3 coding sequence is TGTGCCACCAGTGACGATAAAAGACTAGCGGGTTACGAGCAGTACTTC.